This T cell receptor beta chain emerged from a study of blood T cell repertoires in COVID-19. On the study more broadly: The United States, Italy and Spain supplied acute and convalescent COVID-19 samples. The cDNA or gDNA used as material had been derived from T cells, B-cell-depleted T cells, or PBMCs.

CDR3 length: 18 amino acids. Germline V CDR1 and CDR2: SGDLS, YYNGEE. After removal of 2 bases from V and 0 bases from J, the junction contained 5 bases not matched to a gene. Source study methods: The assay estimated nucleated cells by amplifying reference gene primers. Here immunoSEQ multiplex PCR was the method, and the copy in TCRdb shows in-frame clones only, minus some. Clone size and the V and J calls come from that table; the DNA yielded D and trimming. The top ten hold about two fifths of the sample, which has about 35,000 clones, around 80% seen once. The source material was peripheral blood. The TCR originated in a man aged 80 or over with active or convalescent COVID-19. J is TRBJ1-4 and V is TRBV9; 12 nucleotides align to TRBD1. The CDR3 region is CASSVGTGGISTNEKLFF. The CDR3 DNA is TGTGCCAGCAGCGTGGGGACAGGGGGCATCTCAACTAATGAAAAACTGTTTTTT.